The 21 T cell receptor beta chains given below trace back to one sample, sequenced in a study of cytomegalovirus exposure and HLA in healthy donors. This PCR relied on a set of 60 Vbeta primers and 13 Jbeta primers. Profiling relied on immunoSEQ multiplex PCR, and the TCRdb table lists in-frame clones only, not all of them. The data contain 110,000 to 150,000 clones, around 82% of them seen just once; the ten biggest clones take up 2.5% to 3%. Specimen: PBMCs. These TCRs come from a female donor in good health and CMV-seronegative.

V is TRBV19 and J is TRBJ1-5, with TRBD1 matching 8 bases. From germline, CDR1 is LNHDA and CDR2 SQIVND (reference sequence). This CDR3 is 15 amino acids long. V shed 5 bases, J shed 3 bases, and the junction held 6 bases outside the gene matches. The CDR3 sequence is CASSWGQVNNQPQHF. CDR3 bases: TGTGCCAGTAGTTGGGGACAGGTAAACAATCAGCCCCAGCATTTT.

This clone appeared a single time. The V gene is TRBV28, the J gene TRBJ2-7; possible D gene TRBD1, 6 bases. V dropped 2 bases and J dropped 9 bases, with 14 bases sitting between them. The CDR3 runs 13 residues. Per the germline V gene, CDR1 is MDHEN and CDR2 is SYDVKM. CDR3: CASSLGRRGWQYF. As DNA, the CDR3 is TGTGCCAGCAGTTTAGGGCGCAGGGGATGGCAGTACTTC.

CDR3: CASSPSAGRVSTDTQYF. CDR3 coding DNA: TGTGCCAGCAGTCCCTCCGCGGGCAGAGTCAGCACAGATACGCAGTATTTT. The chain couples TRBV27 to TRBJ2-3; D is perhaps TRBD2 (5 bases). CDR1 is MNHEY and CDR2 is SMNVEV in the germline V gene (reference sequence). The ends were cut back, 5 bases at V and 0 bases at J, with 18 bases in the middle. The CDR3 is 17 residues long.

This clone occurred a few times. The DNA for the CDR3 is TGTGCCAGCAGCCCCAGACAGGGACACTATGGCTACACCTTC. This sequence encodes CASSPRQGHYGYTF. The V gene is TRBV5-4, the J gene TRBJ1-2; TRBD1 matches at 7 bases. The CDR3 runs to 14 residues. The J segment lost 3 bases and the V segment lost 4 bases, leaving 6 bases of the junction unmatched. The V gene's germline CDR1 is SGHNT and CDR2 YYREEE (reference sequence).

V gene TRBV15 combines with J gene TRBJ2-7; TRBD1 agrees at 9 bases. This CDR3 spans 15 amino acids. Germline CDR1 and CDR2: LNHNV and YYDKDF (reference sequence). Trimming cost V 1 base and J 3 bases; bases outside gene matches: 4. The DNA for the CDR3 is TGTGCCACCAGCAGAGCCGGGACAGGGATCTACGAGCAGTACTTC. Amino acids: CATSRAGTGIYEQYF.

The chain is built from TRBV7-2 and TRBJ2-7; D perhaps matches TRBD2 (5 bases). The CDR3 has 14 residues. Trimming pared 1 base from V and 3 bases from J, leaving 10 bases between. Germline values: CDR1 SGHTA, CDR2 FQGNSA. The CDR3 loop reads CASSLGLAGYEQYF. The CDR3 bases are TGTGCCAGCAGCTTAGGGCTAGCCGGCTACGAGCAGTACTTC.

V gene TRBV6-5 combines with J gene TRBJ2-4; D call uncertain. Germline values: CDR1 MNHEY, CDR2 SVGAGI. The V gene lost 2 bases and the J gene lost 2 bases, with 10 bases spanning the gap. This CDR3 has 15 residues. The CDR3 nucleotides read TGTGCCAGCAGTTACGGTCAGTTGACCAAAAACATTCAGTACTTC. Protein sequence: CASSYGQLTKNIQYF.

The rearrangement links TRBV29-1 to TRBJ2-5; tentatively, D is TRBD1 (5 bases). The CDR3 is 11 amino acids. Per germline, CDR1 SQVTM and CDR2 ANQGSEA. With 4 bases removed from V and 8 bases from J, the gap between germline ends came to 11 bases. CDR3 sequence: CSVGTRGTQYF. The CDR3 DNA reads TGCAGCGTTGGGACAAGGGGAACCCAGTACTTC.

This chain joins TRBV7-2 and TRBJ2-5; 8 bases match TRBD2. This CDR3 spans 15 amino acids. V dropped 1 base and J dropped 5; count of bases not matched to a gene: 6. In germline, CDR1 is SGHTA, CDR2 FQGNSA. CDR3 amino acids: CASSLVSRGGETQYF. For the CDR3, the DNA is TGTGCCAGCAGCTTAGTTAGTCGGGGGGGGGAGACCCAGTACTTC.

CDR3: CASSQEATNTEAFF. The CDR3 DNA reads TGCGCCAGCAGCCAGGAGGCCACGAACACTGAAGCTTTCTTT. The V and J genes are TRBV4-1 and TRBJ1-1; D gene ambiguous. The CDR3 consists of 14 residues. V lost 3 bases and J 1 base, leaving 9 bases between the germline ends. In germline, CDR1 is MGHRA, CDR2 YSYEKL.

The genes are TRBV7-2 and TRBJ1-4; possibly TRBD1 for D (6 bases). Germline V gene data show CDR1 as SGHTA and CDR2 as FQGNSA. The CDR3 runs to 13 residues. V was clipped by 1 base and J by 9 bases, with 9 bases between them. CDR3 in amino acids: CASSLGGQKKLFF. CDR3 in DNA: TGTGCCAGCAGCTTAGGAGGACAGAAAAAACTGTTTTTT.

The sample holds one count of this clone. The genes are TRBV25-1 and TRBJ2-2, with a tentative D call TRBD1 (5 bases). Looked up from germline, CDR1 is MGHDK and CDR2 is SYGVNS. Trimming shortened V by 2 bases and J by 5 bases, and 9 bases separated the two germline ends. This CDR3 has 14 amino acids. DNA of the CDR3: TGTGCCAGCAGTGAAACAGGTTGGACCGGGGAGCTGTTTTTT. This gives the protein CASSETGWTGELFF.

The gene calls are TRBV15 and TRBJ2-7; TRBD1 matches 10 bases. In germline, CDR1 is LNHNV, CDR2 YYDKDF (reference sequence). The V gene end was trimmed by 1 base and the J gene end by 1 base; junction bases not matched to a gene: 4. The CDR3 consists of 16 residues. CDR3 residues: CATSRVGTGESYEQYF. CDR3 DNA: TGTGCCACCAGCAGAGTAGGGACAGGGGAGTCCTACGAGCAGTACTTC.

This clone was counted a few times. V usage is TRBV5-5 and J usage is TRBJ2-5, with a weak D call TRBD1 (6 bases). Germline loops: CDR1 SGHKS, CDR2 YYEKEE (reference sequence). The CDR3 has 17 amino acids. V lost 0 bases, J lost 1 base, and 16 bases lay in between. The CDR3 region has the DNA TGTGCCAGCAGCTTGGCCATGGCAGGGGCACTCCAAGAGACCCAGTACTTC. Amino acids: CASSLAMAGALQETQYF. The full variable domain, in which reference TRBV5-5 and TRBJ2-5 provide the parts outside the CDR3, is DAGVTQSPTHLIKTRGQQVTLRCSPISGHKSVSWYQQVLGQGPQFIFQYYEKEERGRGNFPDRFSARQFPNYSSELNVNALLLGDSALYLCASSLAMAGALQETQYFGPGTRLLVL.

The DNA for the CDR3 is TGTGCCAGCAGTTACTCGTCACTGTCGGGCACCGGGGAGCTGTTTTTT. Protein sequence: CASSYSSLSGTGELFF. The chain employs TRBV6-5 and TRBJ2-2; no firm D call. Germline-derived CDR1 and CDR2 are MNHEY and SVGAGI. CDR3 length: 16 residues. Trimming stripped 0 bases from V and 4 bases from J, with 12 bases between.

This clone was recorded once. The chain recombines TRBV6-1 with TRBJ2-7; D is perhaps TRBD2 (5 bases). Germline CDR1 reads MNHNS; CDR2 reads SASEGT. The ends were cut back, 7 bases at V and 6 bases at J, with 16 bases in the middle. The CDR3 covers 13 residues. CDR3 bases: TGTGCCAGCACCGCAGCCGGGGTTCGCGAGCAGTACTTC. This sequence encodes CASTAAGVREQYF.

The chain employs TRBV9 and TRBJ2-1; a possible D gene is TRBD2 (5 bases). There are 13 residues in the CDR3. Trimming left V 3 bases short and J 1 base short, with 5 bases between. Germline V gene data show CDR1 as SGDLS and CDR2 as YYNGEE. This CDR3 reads CASSGGSYNEQFF. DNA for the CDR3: TGTGCCAGCAGCGGCGGGTCCTACAATGAGCAGTTCTTC.

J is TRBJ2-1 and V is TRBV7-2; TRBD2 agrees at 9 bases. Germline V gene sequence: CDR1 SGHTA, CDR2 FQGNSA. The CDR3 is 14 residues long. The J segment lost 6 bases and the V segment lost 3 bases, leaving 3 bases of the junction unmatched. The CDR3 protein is CASSFQRGANEQFF. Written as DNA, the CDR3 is TGTGCCAGCAGCTTTCAGCGGGGGGCCAATGAGCAGTTCTTC.

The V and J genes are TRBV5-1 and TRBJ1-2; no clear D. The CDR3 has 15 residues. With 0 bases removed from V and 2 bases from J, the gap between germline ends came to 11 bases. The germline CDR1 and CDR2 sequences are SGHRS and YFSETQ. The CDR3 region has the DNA TGCGCCAGCAGCTTGGCCGGGGAGAGAAACTATGGCTACACCTTC. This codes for CASSLAGERNYGYTF.

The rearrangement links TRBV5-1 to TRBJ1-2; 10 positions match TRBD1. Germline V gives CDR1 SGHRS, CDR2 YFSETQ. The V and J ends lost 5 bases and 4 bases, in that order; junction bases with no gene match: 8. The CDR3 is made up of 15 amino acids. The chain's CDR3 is CASRYTTGGGYGYTF. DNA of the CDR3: TGCGCCAGCAGATATACGACAGGGGGCGGCTATGGCTACACCTTC.

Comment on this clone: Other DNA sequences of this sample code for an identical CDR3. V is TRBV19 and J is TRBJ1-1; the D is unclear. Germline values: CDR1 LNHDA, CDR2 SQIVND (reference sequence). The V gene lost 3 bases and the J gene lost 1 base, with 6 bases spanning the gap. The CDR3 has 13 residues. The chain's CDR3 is CASSIVSNTEAFF. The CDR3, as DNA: TGTGCCAGTAGTATCGTATCGAACACTGAAGCTTTCTTT.